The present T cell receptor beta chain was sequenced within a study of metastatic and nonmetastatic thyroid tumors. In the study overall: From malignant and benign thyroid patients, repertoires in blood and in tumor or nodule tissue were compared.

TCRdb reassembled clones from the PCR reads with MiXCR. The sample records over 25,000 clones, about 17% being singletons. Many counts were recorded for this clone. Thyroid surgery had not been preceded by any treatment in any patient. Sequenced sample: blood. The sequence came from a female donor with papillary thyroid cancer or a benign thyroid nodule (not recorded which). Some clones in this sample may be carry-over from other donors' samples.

The CDR3 DNA is TGTGCCAGTAGGCCGGGACAGGAAAGAAACACCATATATTTT. The encoded protein is CASRPGQERNTIYF. This chain connects TRBV19 to TRBJ1-3; 8 positions agree with TRBD1. The CDR3 totals 14 residues. The germline V gene encodes CDR1 LNHDA and CDR2 SQIVND (reference sequence). Trimming took 6 bases from V and 5 from J; bases not matched to a gene: 6.